This T cell receptor beta chain was recovered during a study of cytomegalovirus exposure and HLA in healthy donors. As for the study in general: Roughly 170 million T cells yielded around 120 million unique TCR beta sequences in earlier analysis. Study outcomes and limitations: Excluded: some indistinguishable V segments such as TRBV6-2 and TRBV6-3.

The germline CDR1 and CDR2 sequences are MDHEN and SYDVKM. V was shortened by 8 bases and J by 1 base, with 8 bases between the two germline ends. The CDR3 runs 12 residues. The PCR ran on 60 Vbeta and 13 Jbeta primers. The assay was immunoSEQ multiplex PCR, and TCRdb's table has in-frame clones only and misses some. The sample has about 110,000 clones, about 84% seen once. In the case of this clone: Its specificity is unknown.

The rearrangement links TRBV28 to TRBJ1-1, with no clear D. The sequence was collected from a young man in good health and CMV-seronegative. The material sequenced was PBMCs. CDR3 sequence: CASLRGNTEAFF. The CDR3 nucleotides read TGTGCCAGCCTACGAGGGAACACTGAAGCTTTCTTT. Drawing the rest from reference TRBV28 and TRBJ1-1, the complete variable domain is DVKVTQSSRYLVKRTGEKVFLECVQDMDHENMFWYRQDPGLGLRLIYFSYDVKMKEKGDIPEGYSVSREKKERFSLILESASTNQTSMYLCASLRGNTEAFFGQGTRLTVV.